The source of this T cell receptor beta chain is a study of T cell repertoires in cytomegalovirus infection. Study details: Matching HLA type, along with CMV infection, was indicated by public TCR beta signatures. Study conclusions and caveats: Cumulative public TCR beta family frequency identified CMV carriers with the relevant HLA.

The V end was cut by 5 bases, the J end by 3 bases, with 11 bases between. The CDR3 totals 14 residues. Each CDR3 protein gets one entry after TCRdb re-called the reads with MiXCR. The sample comprises approximately 150,000 distinct CDR3 sequences, about 20% of which are singletons, and roughly 25% rests with the top ten. Ten or more counts support this clonotype. As yet, its antigen is unknown. The V call is TRBV12-3 or TRBV12-4, the J call TRBJ2-1; a possible D gene is TRBD2 (5 bases). This clonotype was sampled from a human donor in good health (CMV status not recorded). Some clones in this sample may be carry-over from other donors' samples. Source: CD8+ T cells from cultured PBMCs, taken from culture after CMV antigen stimulation. The CDR3 region is CASSPPGVYNEQFF. The CDR3 region has the DNA TGTGCCAGCAGTCCCCCCGGGGTCTACAATGAGCAGTTCTTC.